The present TCR beta chain was sequenced within a study of a mutant IDH1 vaccine in newly diagnosed glioma. Study-wide background: Eight vaccine doses were administered to patients at weeks 1, 3, 5, 7, 11, 15, 19 and 23. Once 4-6 weeks had passed after radiotherapy alone, vaccination started, or it started with temozolomide cycles. Patients had received radiotherapy, temozolomide, or both previously, most receiving both. Findings of the study overall: Changes in the top peripheral T cell clonotypes seemingly had no bearing on pseudoprogression.

Details on this clone: Its target is not known.

Time point defined: week 23, last vaccination. Vaccine doses each comprised 300 ug of mutant IDH1 20-mer peptide, with topical imiquimod. Method: immunoSEQ multiplex PCR; TCRdb's copy keeps in-frame clones and lacks some. The sample includes tens of thousands of clones, under 80% of them seen just once. This CDR3 has 15 amino acids. Germline loops: CDR1 SGHRS, CDR2 YFSETQ. Trimming stripped 4 bases from V and 1 base from J, with 14 bases between. This chain joins TRBV5-1 and TRBJ1-2; D remains ambiguous. The clonotype comes from a woman in her thirties or forties with glioma. Some clones in this sample may be carry-over from other donors' samples. This sample comprised PBMCs, obtained from a glioma patient whose treatment included an IDH1 peptide vaccine. DNA for the CDR3: TGCGCCAGCAGCCCGGACGTTGGGGTTAACTATGGCTACACCTTC. It encodes CASSPDVGVNYGYTF.